This note documents a single TCR beta chain sequence. One end of the junction is discordant with germline, which a read error may explain. The data originate from a study of cytomegalovirus exposure and HLA in healthy donors. Both 60 Vbeta primers and 13 Jbeta primers went into the PCR. Produced via immunoSEQ multiplex PCR; TCRdb's table is partial and in-frame only. The data show over 100,000 clones, with around 80% seen just once and around 1.5% held by the top ten. This CDR3 contains 16 residues. Per the germline V gene, CDR1 is SEHNR and CDR2 is FQNEAQ (reference sequence). The chain links TRBV7-9 to TRBJ2-7; D may be TRBD1 (5 bases). The specimen sequenced was PBMCs. This receptor was obtained from a middle-aged woman in good health and CMV-seronegative. Here the CDR3 reads CSSSSKTGWGSYEQYF. CDR3 bases: TGTTCCAGCAGCTCAAAAACAGGTTGGGGCTCCTACGAGCAGTACTTC.